This T cell receptor beta chain derives from a study of blood T cells in healthy people across ages. Primers used in a second PCR of about 6 to 11 cycles were a sample-barcoded 5' primer and a J-beta primer mix. TCRdb ran MiXCR on the 5' RACE reads and lists one entry per CDR3 protein. The sample lists over 550,000 distinct CDR3 sequences; about 30% were seen once. This clonotype has ten or more counts. Germline assignment: CDR1 SEHNR and CDR2 FQNEAQ (reference sequence). This CDR3 is 13 amino acids long. Deletions cut 2 bases from V and 6 bases from J, with 10 bases between. Material: blood. The genes are TRBV7-9 and TRBJ1-2; TRBD1 is a possible D gene (6 bases). The clonotype was recovered from a woman older than 75 in good health. In DNA, the CDR3 is TGTGCCAGCAGCTTAATAGGGGGAAATGGCTACACCTTC. Residues: CASSLIGGNGYTF.